Listed here are 28 T cell receptor beta chains from one sample, sequenced in a study of cytomegalovirus exposure and HLA in healthy donors. Vbeta (60) and Jbeta (13) primers were used in the PCR. Clones were sequenced by immunoSEQ multiplex PCR, and TCRdb holds only the in-frame ones, with some missing. The sample holds roughly 100,000 clones, approximately 70% seen once. The sequencing input was PBMCs. These receptors originate from a man aged 30-40 years in good health and CMV-seronegative.

This sequence joins TRBV18 and TRBJ1-1; 7 positions agree with TRBD1. The germline gives CDR1 KGHSH, CDR2 LQKENI. The CDR3 extends over 16 amino acids. The J segment lost 4 bases and the V segment lost 4 bases, leaving 12 bases of the junction unmatched. CDR3 coding DNA: TGTGCCAGCTCACTTGGGACAGCTCGCCGGAGCACTGAAGCTTTCTTT. The encoded protein is CASSLGTARRSTEAFF.

This clone appeared many times. The chain joins TRBV2 to TRBJ1-1; TRBD1 matches at 7 bases. CDR1 and CDR2 from the germline V gene are SNHLY and FYNNEI. There are 14 residues in the CDR3. The V and J ends lost 6 bases and 2 bases, in that order; junction bases with no gene match: 6. CDR3 amino acids: CASSSWDSNTEAFF. The CDR3 region has the DNA TGTGCCAGCAGCTCTTGGGACAGTAACACTGAAGCTTTCTTT.

In DNA, the CDR3 is TGTGCCAGCAGCTTGGGACTAGCGGGTCACAATGAGCAGTTCTTC. Its translation is CASSLGLAGHNEQFF. The chain employs TRBV7-8 and TRBJ2-1; 12 bases are a match to TRBD2. V shed 3 bases and J 5 bases; nucleotides not matched to a gene: 2. The CDR3 covers 15 residues. Per the germline V gene, CDR1 is SGHVS and CDR2 is FQNEAQ.

This clone was picked up one time. This sequence joins TRBV7-9 and TRBJ1-4; perhaps TRBD1 as D (6 bases). CDR3 length equals 15 residues. V lost 8 bases, J lost 8 bases, and 21 bases lay in between. The germline V gene encodes CDR1 SEHNR and CDR2 FQNEAQ (reference sequence). CDR3 region: CASSRWVGDTEKLFF. The CDR3 DNA reads TGTGCCAGCTCCCGTTGGGTAGGGGACACGGAAAAACTGTTTTTT.

V usage is TRBV19 and J usage is TRBJ2-2; D not resolved. This CDR3 contains 14 residues. The germline V and J ends were trimmed by 7 bases and 6 bases, with 15 bases remaining between them. Germline loops: CDR1 LNHDA, CDR2 SQIVND (reference sequence). CDR3 DNA sequence: TGTGCCAGTACCCCGAACCCGCCGGCCGGGGAGCTGTTTTTT. This codes for CASTPNPPAGELFF.

This clone was counted only a few times. The chain has TRBV9 and TRBJ2-1; 8 bases are shared with TRBD2. The germline CDR1 and CDR2 sequences are SGDLS and YYNGEE. V lost 4 bases, J lost 2 bases, and 11 bases stayed unmatched. The CDR3 totals 17 residues. CDR3 coding DNA: TGTGCCAGCAGCCCAAAAGGAAGCGGGAGTGCCTACAATGAGCAGTTCTTC. This gives the protein CASSPKGSGSAYNEQFF. The full variable domain, completed using reference TRBV9 and TRBJ2-1, is DSGVTQTPKHLITATGQRVTLRCSPRSGDLSVYWYQQSLDQGLQFLIQYYNGEERAKGNILERFSAQQFPDLHSELNLSSLELGDSALYFCASSPKGSGSAYNEQFFGPGTRLTVL.

This clone is medium-sized. Other DNA sequences from this sample encode an identical CDR3 as well. Here the CDR3 reads CASSQGLDTGELFF. The CDR3 nucleotides read TGTGCCAGCAGCCAGGGACTCGACACCGGGGAGCTGTTTTTT. J is TRBJ2-2 and V is TRBV4-2, with D possibly TRBD2 on 6 matching bases. Trimming cost V 3 bases and J 3 bases, with 8 bases left between them. Germline CDR1 LGHNA, CDR2 YNFKEQ. CDR3 size: 14 residues.

Comment on this clone: An end of the junction differs from the germline gene, which may be a read error. This CDR3 is also generated by other DNA sequences in the sample. The CDR3 nucleotides read TGTGCCTGGAGTGTAATGGGGACAGGGCAAGCCTTCTTT. Its translation is CAWSVMGTGQAFF. The genes are TRBV30 and TRBJ1-1; 9 bases are shared with TRBD1. The CDR3 runs to 13 residues. Per germline, CDR1 GTSNPN and CDR2 SVGIG (reference sequence). The full variable domain, with the rest looked up from reference TRBV30 and TRBJ1-1, is SQTIHQWPATLVQPVGSPLSLECTVEGTSNPNLYWYRQAAGRGLQLLFYSVGIGQISSEVPQNLSASRPQDRQFILSSKKLLLSDSGFYLCAWSVMGTGQAFFGQGTRLTVV.

The chain joins TRBV19 to TRBJ2-7, with D possibly matching TRBD1 (5 bases). The germline V gene has CDR1 LNHDA and CDR2 SQIVND (reference sequence). This CDR3 contains 15 residues. The V and J ends lost 2 bases and 3 bases respectively, with 14 bases between them. The CDR3 reads CASSISVRGGYEQYF. As DNA, the CDR3 is TGTGCCAGTAGTATAAGTGTTAGGGGCGGCTACGAGCAGTACTTC.

This clone was detected a few times. The chain uses TRBV11-3 and TRBJ2-1, with TRBD1 matching over 7 bases. The CDR3 totals 15 residues. CDR1 is SGHNT and CDR2 is YENEEA in the germline V gene. Germline trimming cut 3 bases from V and 6 bases from J; bases unmatched to any gene: 8. The DNA of the CDR3 is TGTGCCAGCAGCTTGAACAGGGGTCCCTTCAATGAGCAGTTCTTC. As protein: CASSLNRGPFNEQFF.

In the case of this clone: Different DNA sequences within this sample yield the same CDR3. This chain links TRBV5-4 with TRBJ1-2, with TRBD1 matching over 7 bases. CDR1 SGHNT and CDR2 YYREEE come from the germline V gene (reference sequence). J gave up 3 bases and V 0 bases, and 2 bases lay outside the gene matches. The CDR3 is 14 residues long. CDR3 region: CASSLGQGDYGYTF. CDR3 in DNA: TGTGCCAGCAGCTTGGGACAGGGAGACTATGGCTACACCTTC.

J is TRBJ1-1 and V is TRBV18; maybe TRBD1 (5 bases). V lost 2 bases and J 0 bases, leaving 10 bases between the germline ends. This CDR3 spans 15 amino acids. The germline gives CDR1 KGHSH, CDR2 LQKENI. CDR3 region: CASSPEAGMNTEAFF. The DNA for the CDR3 is TGTGCCAGCTCACCAGAGGCAGGGATGAACACTGAAGCTTTCTTT. The variable domain in full, with the rest retrieved from reference TRBV18 and TRBJ1-1, is NAGVMQNPRHLVRRRGQEARLRCSPMKGHSHVYWYRQLPEEGLKFMVYLQKENIIDESGMPKERFSAEFPKEGPSILRIQQVVRGDSAAYFCASSPEAGMNTEAFFGQGTRLTVV.

V and J are TRBV28 and TRBJ2-3; perhaps TRBD1 as D (5 bases). Germline CDR1 reads MDHEN; CDR2 reads SYDVKM. The CDR3 is 14 amino acids. The ends were cut back, 7 bases at V and 1 base at J, with 12 bases in the middle. This CDR3 is CASNQARGTDTQYF. DNA for the CDR3: TGTGCCAGCAATCAAGCCAGGGGCACAGATACGCAGTATTTT.

The chain uses TRBV11-2 and TRBJ1-1; the match to TRBD1 covers 7 bases. CDR3 length equals 15 residues. V lost 5 bases, J lost 2 bases, and 8 bases stayed unmatched. From germline, CDR1 is SGHAT and CDR2 FQNNGV. This CDR3 reads CASSPRGQANTEAFF. In DNA, the CDR3 is TGTGCCAGCAGCCCAAGGGGGCAGGCCAACACTGAAGCTTTCTTT.

The chain recombines TRBV28 with TRBJ1-6, with 10 positions matching TRBD1. This CDR3 has 17 amino acids. V lost 2 bases and J lost 9; bases outside the gene matches: 10. CDR1 and CDR2 (germline): MDHEN, SYDVKM. CDR3 sequence reads: CASSLGTGEGFSSPLHF. The CDR3 DNA reads TGTGCCAGCAGTTTAGGGACAGGGGAAGGTTTCTCTTCACCCCTCCACTTT.

This clone was observed a handful of times. This sequence joins TRBV6-1 and TRBJ2-5; a weak D match, TRBD2 (5 bases). CDR1 and CDR2 from the germline V gene are MNHNS and SASEGT. This CDR3 has 14 residues. Trimming cost V 5 bases and J 0 bases, with 10 bases left between them. The CDR3 DNA is TGTGCCAGCAGTCGAGGGCAAGACCAAGAGACCCAGTACTTC. Translation gives CASSRGQDQETQYF.

V usage is TRBV15 and J usage is TRBJ2-1; D might be TRBD1 (6 bases). The CDR3 is made up of 15 amino acids. The V gene lost 6 bases and the J gene lost 8 bases, with 20 bases spanning the gap. Germline-derived CDR1 and CDR2 are LNHNV and YYDKDF (reference sequence). The DNA for the CDR3 is TGTGCCACCAGGGATTGGCAGGGGTTTTCGCATGAGCAGTTCTTC. Translated: CATRDWQGFSHEQFF. The variable domain in full, completed from reference TRBV15 and TRBJ2-1, reads DAMVIQNPRYQVTQFGKPVTLSCSQTLNHNVMYWYQQKSSQAPKLLFHYYDKDFNNEADTPDNFQSRRPNTSFCFLDIRSPGLGDTAMYLCATRDWQGFSHEQFFGPGTRLTVL.

The chain couples TRBV7-8 to TRBJ1-1; D is uncertain. V dropped 5 bases and J dropped 1 base, with 8 bases sitting between them. The CDR3 consists of 13 residues. Germline V gene data show CDR1 as SGHVS and CDR2 as FQNEAQ. CDR3 in DNA: TGTGCCAGCAGCACGTCCAGGAACACTGAAGCTTTCTTT. Translation: CASSTSRNTEAFF.

The chain uses TRBV28 and TRBJ1-5, with TRBD1 matching 7 bases. Germline V gives CDR1 MDHEN, CDR2 SYDVKM. The V segment lost 7 bases and the J segment 6 bases; nucleotides outside the gene matches: 9. The CDR3 has 14 residues. CDR3 protein: CASNDRARSQPQHF. DNA of the CDR3: TGTGCCAGCAATGACAGGGCGAGGAGTCAGCCCCAGCATTTT.

Worth noting for this clone: A single base separates this from a much larger clone, so it may be a read error. The chain is built from TRBV6-1 and TRBJ1-1; D is possibly TRBD1 (6 bases). Trimming cost V 6 bases and J 1 base, with 18 bases left between them. CDR3 length: 16 amino acids. The germline V gene has CDR1 MNHNS and CDR2 SASEGT. CDR3 residues: CASREFPWTANTEAFF. The CDR3 DNA sequence: TGTGCCAGCAGGGAATTCCCCTGGACAGCGAACACTGAAGCTTTCTTT.

In its sample, this clone was seen a few times. This rearrangement joins TRBV19 to TRBJ2-1, with 7 bases identical to TRBD2. CDR3 size: 15 residues. V lost 5 bases, J lost 9 bases, and 13 bases stayed unmatched. Germline loops: CDR1 LNHDA, CDR2 SQIVND (reference sequence). CDR3 loop: CASSPLTSTLTEQFF. CDR3 nucleotides: TGTGCCAGTAGTCCCTTGACTAGCACTTTAACTGAGCAGTTCTTC.

This clone was recorded once. V gene TRBV9 combines with J gene TRBJ2-5; 8 bases are shared with TRBD2. The CDR3 contains 15 residues. Losses at the gene ends were 1 base for V and 4 bases for J; bases not matched to a gene: 6. Germline V gene data show CDR1 as SGDLS and CDR2 as YYNGEE. DNA of the CDR3: TGTGCCAGCAGCGTAAACCGGGAGGGCGCAGAGACCCAGTACTTC. Residues: CASSVNREGAETQYF.

The chain combines TRBV19 with TRBJ2-2; D is undetermined. The CDR3 is 16 residues long. Trimming shortened V by 0 bases and J by 8 bases, and 16 bases separated the two germline ends. Germline assignment: CDR1 LNHDA and CDR2 SQIVND (reference sequence). CDR3 amino acids: CASSIEETRYWGELFF. CDR3 in DNA: TGTGCCAGTAGTATAGAGGAGACCCGCTATTGGGGGGAGCTGTTTTTT.

This rearrangement joins TRBV7-9 to TRBJ1-5, with TRBD1 as a possible D gene (6 bases). The CDR3 has 15 residues. Between the trimmed V and J ends, which lost 3 bases and 0 bases, there was a span of 9 bases. Germline CDR1 SEHNR, CDR2 FQNEAQ (reference sequence). CDR3 loop: CASSFRGNSNQPQHF. As DNA, the CDR3 is TGTGCCAGCAGCTTCAGGGGTAATAGCAATCAGCCCCAGCATTTT.

This clone was seen a few times. V is TRBV4-3 and J is TRBJ2-3; D uncertain. The CDR3 runs 11 residues. Deletions cut 3 bases from V and 6 bases from J, with 4 bases between. Germline CDR1 and CDR2: LGHNA and YSLEER. CDR3: CASSHSDTQYF. CDR3 in DNA: TGCGCCAGCAGCCATTCGGATACGCAGTATTTT.

This clone appeared a few times. The chain has TRBV9 and TRBJ1-1; possible D gene TRBD1, 6 bases. This CDR3 contains 15 residues. Germline CDR1 and CDR2: SGDLS and YYNGEE. Trimming pared 3 bases from V and 1 base from J, leaving 13 bases between. CDR3 sequence reads: CASSERGNGNTEAFF. The CDR3 DNA is TGTGCCAGCAGCGAGAGGGGGAATGGGAACACTGAAGCTTTCTTT.

The rearrangement uses TRBV11-3 and TRBJ2-1; TRBD2 aligns across 8 bases. Germline V gene lookup returns CDR1 SGHNT and CDR2 YENEEA. The CDR3 length is 14 residues. The V and J ends lost 5 bases and 6 bases, in that order; junction bases with no gene match: 6. The CDR3 DNA reads TGTGCCAGCAGCATTCGGGAGGGCCCCAATGAGCAGTTCTTC. Protein: CASSIREGPNEQFF.

In the case of this clone: One junction end does not reproduce the germline sequence, and a read error may be involved. The gene calls are TRBV7-2 and TRBJ2-5, with 11 bases identical to TRBD2. The J call is in doubt because the DNA end fits TRBJ2-7 better. Germline V gene lookup returns CDR1 SGHTA and CDR2 FQGNSA. The CDR3 sequence is 15 residues long. CDR3 sequence (DNA): TGTGCCAGCAGATTAGCGGGAGGGCCAGTATACGAGCAGTACTTC. This encodes CASRLAGGPVYEQYF.